This T cell receptor (beta chain) was recorded in a study of shared clonotypes between healthy human individuals. Study results and limitations: Limitation of the genetic and exposure-history diversity represented came from the few donors.

On this clone itself: Its specificity is not known.

PBMC DNA, left unsorted, was sequenced on ten immunoSEQ deep assay plates. Per the study methods: From ImmunoSEQ came sequences covering only the junction and carrying no quality scores, so filtering differed. Only in-frame clones appear in the TCRdb table, and some are missing; sequencing was by immunoSEQ multiplex PCR. V, J and clone size derive from that table, while D and trimming were established from the DNA sequence. The sample includes roughly 500,000 clones, more than 65% seen only once; the top ten take 10% to 15%. This CDR3 comprises 13 residues. Germline lookup yields CDR1 SGHDN and CDR2 FVKESK. V was shortened by 4 bases and J by 3 bases, with 9 bases between the two germline ends.

The clonotype was recovered from a woman aged 40-49 years in good health. Some clones in this sample may be carry-over from other donors' samples. This chain connects TRBV14 to TRBJ1-2; TRBD1 might be the D (6 bases). Sequencing used PBMCs. CDR3 nucleotides: TGTGCCAGCAGCCGACGGACAGACTATGGCTACACCTTC. Translated, it gives CASSRRTDYGYTF.